This TCR beta chain was sequenced during a study of shared clonotypes between healthy human individuals. This CDR3 has 16 amino acids. CDR1 is SGHRS, CDR2 YFSETQ, per germline. Trimming took 4 bases from V and 0 from J, leaving 15 bases between them. Several immunoSEQ 96-well plates shared each subset's DNA, each plate a replicate. The assay was immunoSEQ multiplex PCR, and TCRdb's table has in-frame clones only and misses some. Here the sample spans some 2.3 million clones, approximately 93% being singletons. This sequence joins TRBV5-1 and TRBJ2-3, with a possible D match to TRBD2 (6 bases). The receptor's source is a man in his late teens or twenties in good health. Some clones in this sample may be carry-over from other donors' samples. Specimen: naive CD4+ T cells from PBMCs. Noted subset: CD45RA+ positively selected. The CDR3 reads CASSRLGGTSTDTQYF. In DNA form, the CDR3 reads TGCGCCAGCAGCCGCCTAGGCGGGACTAGCACAGATACGCAGTATTTT.